This TCR beta chain was recovered during a study of siplizumab effects on memory and regulatory T cells. This clone appeared once. Its antigen is still unknown. Overall study results and limits: In controls, roughly 25% of mappable alloreactive CD4+ clones were Treg-derived on average, versus about 69% with siplizumab. A minor share of alloreactive clones matched unstimulated subsets.

Germline CDR1 and CDR2: LNHDA and SQIVND (reference sequence). V gave up 4 bases and J gave up 4 bases; unmatched junction bases: 5. The CDR3 is made up of 16 amino acids. TCR templates numbering approximately 94,000 were assayed per sample. The data were produced by immunoSEQ multiplex PCR, yet TCRdb's version contains in-frame clones alone and is incomplete. The repertoire consists of over 70,000 clones, with approximately 90% occurring once and the leading ten covering roughly 15%. The TCR comes from a human donor in good health. Sequenced: CD4+ T cells sorted from blood. V is TRBV19 and J is TRBJ1-4, with 11 bases aligning to TRBD1. The CDR3: CASSNRDRGNNEKLFF. In nucleotides, the CDR3 is TGTGCCAGTAGTAACCGGGACAGGGGGAATAATGAAAAACTGTTTTTT.